This TCR beta chain was sequenced in a study of cytomegalovirus exposure and HLA in healthy donors. About the research overall: There were a few hundred genotyped donors. Of these, about 86% fell in the genetic ancestry cluster associated with self-reported Caucasian donors. Findings and limits, study-wide: In a later analysis, the majority of CMV-associated beta chains seemingly showed HLA restriction. In a later analysis, V- and J-gene trimming of beta chains associated with a DCLRE1C missense variant, replicated independently.

About this clone: Its antigen is currently unknown.

Germline values: CDR1 ENHRY, CDR2 SYGVKD. V gave up 6 bases and J gave up 7 bases; unmatched junction bases: 9. The CDR3 is 14 residues long. It was with 60 Vbeta and 13 Jbeta primers that the PCR ran. Using immunoSEQ multiplex PCR, the repertoire was profiled, and TCRdb retains in-frame clones only, with some absent. This sample has around 140,000 clones; around 80% occur once, and the top ten carry more than 9.5%. V usage is TRBV10-3 and J usage is TRBJ2-7; 10 bases are a match to TRBD1. The TCR originated in a woman in her fifties or sixties in good health and CMV-seropositive. Sample: PBMCs. The CDR3 DNA reads as TGTGCCATCAGGCCGGGACAGGGGTTTAGGGAGCAGTACTTC. The encoded protein is CAIRPGQGFREQYF.